This TCR beta chain was obtained from a study of T cells in Graves' hyperthyroidism and ophthalmopathy. Study observations and caveats: Ophthalmopathy could be told apart from stable hyperthyroidism with a 13 V-J model.

In regard to this clonotype: The antigen is unknown.

Researchers amplified the TCR beta CDR3 regions from RNA transcripts. Using the HTBI primer set, a first-round RT-PCR was run on the TCR CDR3. One entry per CDR3 protein results from TCRdb running MiXCR on the multiplex PCR reads. This table holds 450,000 to 650,000 distinct CDR3 sequences, 17% found once. This TCR was recovered from a woman under 30 with Graves' ophthalmopathy. Sample: blood.

CDR3 region: CASSLFSRLNYEQYF. CDR3 sequence (DNA): TGTGCCAGCAGTTTATTTAGTAGGTTGAACTACGAGCAGTACTTC. The V gene is TRBV28, the J gene TRBJ2-7; D is undetermined. The germline V gene encodes CDR1 MDHEN and CDR2 SYDVKM. This CDR3 contains 15 residues. The germline V and J ends were trimmed by 1 base and 3 bases, with 13 bases remaining between them.